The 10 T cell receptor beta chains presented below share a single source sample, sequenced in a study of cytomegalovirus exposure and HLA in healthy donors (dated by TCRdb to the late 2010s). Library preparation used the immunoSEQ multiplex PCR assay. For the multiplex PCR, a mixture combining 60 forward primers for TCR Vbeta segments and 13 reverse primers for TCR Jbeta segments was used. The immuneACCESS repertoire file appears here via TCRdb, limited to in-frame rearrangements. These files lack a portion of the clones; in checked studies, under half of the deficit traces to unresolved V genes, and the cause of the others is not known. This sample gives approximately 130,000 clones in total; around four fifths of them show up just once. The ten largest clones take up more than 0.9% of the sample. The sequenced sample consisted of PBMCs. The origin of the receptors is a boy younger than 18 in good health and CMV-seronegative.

The CDR3 DNA sequence: TGTGCCAGCAGCCCCCGGGCGGGAGTCTACAATGAGCAGTTCTTC. Translating it yields CASSPRAGVYNEQFF. The genes are TRBV11-3 and TRBJ2-1; 7 positions match TRBD2. CDR1 and CDR2 (germline): SGHNT, YENEEA. The CDR3 has 15 residues. The ends lost 5 bases at V and 3 bases at J; junction bases unmatched: 7.

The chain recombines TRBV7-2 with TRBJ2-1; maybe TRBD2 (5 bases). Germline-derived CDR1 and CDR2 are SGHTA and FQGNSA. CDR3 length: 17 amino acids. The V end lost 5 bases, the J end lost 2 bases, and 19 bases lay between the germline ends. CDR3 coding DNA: TGTGCCAGCAGCAAAACCGGGGTTAGTATAACCTACAATGAGCAGTTCTTC. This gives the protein CASSKTGVSITYNEQFF.

CDR3 region: CASSVSGSGTEAFF. In DNA, the CDR3 is TGTGCCAGCAGCGTATCGGGGTCGGGAACTGAAGCTTTCTTT. V and J are TRBV9 and TRBJ1-1; D is unresolved. Trimming stripped 1 base from V and 5 bases from J, with 12 bases between. Germline lookup yields CDR1 SGDLS and CDR2 YYNGEE. The CDR3 covers 14 residues. Based on the CDR3 plus reference TRBV9 and TRBJ1-1, the full variable domain is DSGVTQTPKHLITATGQRVTLRCSPRSGDLSVYWYQQSLDQGLQFLIQYYNGEERAKGNILERFSAQQFPDLHSELNLSSLELGDSALYFCASSVSGSGTEAFFGQGTRLTVV.

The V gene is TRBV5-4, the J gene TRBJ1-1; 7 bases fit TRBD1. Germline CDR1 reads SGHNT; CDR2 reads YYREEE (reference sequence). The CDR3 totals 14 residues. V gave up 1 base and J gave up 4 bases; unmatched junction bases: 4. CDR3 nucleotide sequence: TGTGCCAGCAGCTTGTTGGCAGGGGGCACTGAAGCTTTCTTT. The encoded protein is CASSLLAGGTEAFF.

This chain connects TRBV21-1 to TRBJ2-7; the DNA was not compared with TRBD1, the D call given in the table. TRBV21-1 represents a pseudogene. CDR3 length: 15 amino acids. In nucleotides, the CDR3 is TGTGCCAGCAGCAAACAGGACAGGGTCACCTACGAGCAGTACTTC. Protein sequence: CASSKQDRVTYEQYF.

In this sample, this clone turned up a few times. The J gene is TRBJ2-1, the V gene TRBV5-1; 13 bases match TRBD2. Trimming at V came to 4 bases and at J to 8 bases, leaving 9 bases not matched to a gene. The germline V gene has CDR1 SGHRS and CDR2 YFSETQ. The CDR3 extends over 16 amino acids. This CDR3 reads CASSITSGRAKDEQFF. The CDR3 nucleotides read TGCGCCAGCAGCATTACTAGCGGGAGGGCCAAGGATGAGCAGTTCTTC.

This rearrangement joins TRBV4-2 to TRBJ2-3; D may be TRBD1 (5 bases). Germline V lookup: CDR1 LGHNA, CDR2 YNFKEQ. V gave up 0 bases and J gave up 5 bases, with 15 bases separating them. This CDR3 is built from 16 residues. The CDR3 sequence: CASSQEGGPQGDTQYF. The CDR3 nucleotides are TGTGCCAGCAGCCAAGAAGGCGGCCCCCAGGGAGATACGCAGTATTTT.

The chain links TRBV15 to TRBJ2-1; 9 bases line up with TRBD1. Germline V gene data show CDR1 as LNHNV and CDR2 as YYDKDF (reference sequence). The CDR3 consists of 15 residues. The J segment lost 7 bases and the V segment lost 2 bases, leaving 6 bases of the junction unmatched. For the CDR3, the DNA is TGTGCCACCAGCAGACCGGGACAGGGACGGAATGAGCAGTTCTTC. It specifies CATSRPGQGRNEQFF.

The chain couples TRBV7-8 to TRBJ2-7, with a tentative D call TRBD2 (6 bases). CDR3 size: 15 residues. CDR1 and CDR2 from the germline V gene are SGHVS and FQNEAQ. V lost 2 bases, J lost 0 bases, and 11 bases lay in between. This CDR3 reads CASSLIRGTSYEQYF. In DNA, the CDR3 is TGTGCCAGCAGCTTAATTCGCGGGACCTCCTACGAGCAGTACTTC.

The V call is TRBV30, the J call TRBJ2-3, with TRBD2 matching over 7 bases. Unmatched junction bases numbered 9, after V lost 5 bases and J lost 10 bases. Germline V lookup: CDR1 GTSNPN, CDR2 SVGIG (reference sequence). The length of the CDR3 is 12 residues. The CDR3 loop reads CAWVGGRNAQYF. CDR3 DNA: TGTGCCTGGGTCGGGGGGAGGAATGCGCAGTATTTT.